This T cell receptor beta chain came from a study of Graves' ophthalmopathy and Graves' hyperthyroidism. About this clonotype: The target antigen is unknown. The junction does not match germline at one end; this may be a read error.

The authors amplified TCR beta CDR3 regions, and they did so from RNA transcripts for repertoire sequencing. In the first round, RT-PCR was carried out with HTBI primers, and a multiplex PCR formed the second round. Each CDR3 protein is one row after TCRdb ran MiXCR on the multiplex PCR reads. The repertoire holds more than 1,000,000 distinct CDR3 sequences, with about 36% as singletons. Whole-study findings and limits: Blood also harbored most expanded thyroid clonotypes above 0.001 frequency. Forecasting of ophthalmopathy progression by the model achieved more than 70% sensitivity and roughly 75% specificity. Distinction of ophthalmopathy from stable hyperthyroidism by a 13-signature model reached approximately 90% sensitivity and 81.08% specificity.

Orbital computed tomography, thyroid ultrasound, TRAb, serum thyroxine and clinical symptoms formed the basis of diagnosis. Input material: peripheral blood or thyroid tissue (not recorded which). This TCR was recovered from an adult man with Graves' hyperthyroidism.

CDR3: CASSSDRGHGHTF. CDR3 nucleotides: TGTGCCAGCAGCTCTGACAGGGGCCATGGCCACACCTTC. The gene calls are TRBV7-9 and TRBJ1-2; TRBD1 agrees at 8 bases. The V gene's germline CDR1 is SEHNR and CDR2 FQNEAQ (reference sequence). The CDR3 totals 13 residues.